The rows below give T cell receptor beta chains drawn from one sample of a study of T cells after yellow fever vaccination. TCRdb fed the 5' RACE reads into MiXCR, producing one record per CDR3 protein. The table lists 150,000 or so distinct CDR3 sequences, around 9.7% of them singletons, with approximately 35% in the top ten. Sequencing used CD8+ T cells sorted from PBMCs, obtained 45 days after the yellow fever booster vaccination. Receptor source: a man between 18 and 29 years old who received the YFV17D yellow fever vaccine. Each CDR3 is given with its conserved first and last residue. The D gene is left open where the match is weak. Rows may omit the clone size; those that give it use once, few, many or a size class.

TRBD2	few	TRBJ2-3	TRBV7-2	CASSLAGSGTVDTQYF	TGTGCCAGCAGCTTAGCGGGAAGCGGGACGGTAGATACGCAGTATTTT
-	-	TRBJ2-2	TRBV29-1	CSVERQGDTGELFF	TGCAGCGTTGAACGGCAGGGAGACACCGGGGAGCTGTTTTTT
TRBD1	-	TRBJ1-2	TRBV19	CASSPFTGGDSITF	TGTGCCAGTAGTCCTTTTACAGGGGGCGACAGTATTACCTTC
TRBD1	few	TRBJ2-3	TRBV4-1	CASSQNPGQGVVNTQYF	TGCGCCAGCAGCCAGAATCCGGGACAGGGGGTGGTAAATACGCAGTATTTT
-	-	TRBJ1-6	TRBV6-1	CASSLLSPLHF	TGTGCCAGCAGTCTCCTTTCACCCCTCCACTTT
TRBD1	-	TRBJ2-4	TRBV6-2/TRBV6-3	CASSYFRGQGANIQYF	TGTGCCAGCAGTTACTTCCGAGGACAGGGGGCCAACATTCAGTACTTC
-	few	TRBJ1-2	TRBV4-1	CASSQELARRGLGYTF	TGCGCCAGCAGCCAAGAACTGGCCAGGCGGGGTCTTGGCTACACCTTC
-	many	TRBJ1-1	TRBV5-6	CASSLGTSVTMNTEAFF	TGTGCCAGCAGCTTGGGGACGTCCGTGACCATGAACACTGAAGCTTTCTTT
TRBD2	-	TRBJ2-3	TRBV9	CASSVGVAGGLSTDTQYF	TGTGCCAGCAGCGTAGGAGTAGCGGGGGGCCTTAGCACAGATACGCAGTATTTT
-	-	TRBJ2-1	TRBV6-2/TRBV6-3	CASSYPPQESSDEQFF	TGTGCCAGCAGTTACCCGCCACAGGAGAGTAGCGATGAGCAGTTCTTC
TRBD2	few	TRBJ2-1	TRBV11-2	CASSRLAGVPYNEQFF	TGTGCCAGCAGCCGTCTAGCGGGGGTACCCTACAATGAGCAGTTCTTC
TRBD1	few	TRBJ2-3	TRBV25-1	CASSESVRTGTTDTQYF	TGTGCCAGCAGTGAATCGGTACGGACAGGGACGACAGATACGCAGTATTTT
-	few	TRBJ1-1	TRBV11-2	CATSGAGWVRTEAFF	TGTGCCACCAGTGGAGCGGGCTGGGTGAGGACTGAAGCTTTCTTT
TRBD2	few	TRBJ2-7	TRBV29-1	CSVETASGAPYEQYF	TGCAGCGTTGAAACGGCTAGCGGGGCACCCTACGAGCAGTACTTC
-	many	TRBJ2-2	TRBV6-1	CASSEELANTGELFF	TGTGCCAGCAGTGAAGAACTAGCGAACACCGGGGAGCTGTTTTTT
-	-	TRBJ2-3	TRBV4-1	CASSQGIGPGTDTQYF	TGCGCCAGCAGCCAAGGAATTGGTCCGGGCACAGATACGCAGTATTTT
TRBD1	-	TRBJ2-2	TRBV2	CASSGQGENTGELFF	TGTGCCAGCAGCGGACAGGGGGAGAACACCGGGGAGCTGTTTTTT
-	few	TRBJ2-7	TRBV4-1	CASSQAIVSYEQYF	TGCGCCAGCAGCCAAGCGATTGTCTCCTACGAGCAGTACTTC
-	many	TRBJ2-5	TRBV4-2	CASSQEKHQETQYF	TGTGCCAGCAGCCAAGAAAAGCACCAAGAGACCCAGTACTTC
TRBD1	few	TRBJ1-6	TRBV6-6	CASSLDRANSPLHF	TGTGCCAGCAGTCTTGACAGGGCTAATTCACCCCTCCACTTT